This T cell receptor beta chain was captured by sequencing in a study of OX40 agonist ivuxolimab in advanced cancers. Study-level information: Each dose-escalation patient presented with hepatocellular carcinoma, melanoma, renal cell or head and neck cancer. Age averaged 60 years (range roughly 23 to 79), and roughly 80% were male. Findings and limits, study-wide: Specificity for antigen went undetermined in the expanded peripheral T cells. With doses of 0.1-3.0 mg/kg, partial responders showed among the lowest clonal expansion.

TCRdb keeps only in-frame clones here, not all; method: immunoSEQ multiplex PCR. Altogether more than 45,000 clones are present, 70% to 80% being singletons, with the ten largest covering about 2.4%. In its sample, this clone was seen a few times. Antigen: not known. Germline V gene sequence: CDR1 LNHDA, CDR2 SQIVND (reference sequence). This CDR3 region has 15 residues. V was trimmed by 5 bases and J by 1 base, leaving 14 bases between them. Sequenced material: CD4+ or CD8+ T cells sorted from blood, taken in a trial of the OX40 agonist ivuxolimab. The clonotype comes from an adult with an advanced solid tumor such as melanoma, head and neck, liver or kidney cancer. This chain connects TRBV19 to TRBJ1-1; D may be TRBD1 (5 bases). The DNA for the CDR3 is TGTGCCAGTAGTTTCTCCGGGACGGGGAACACTGAAGCTTTCTTT. This encodes CASSFSGTGNTEAFF.